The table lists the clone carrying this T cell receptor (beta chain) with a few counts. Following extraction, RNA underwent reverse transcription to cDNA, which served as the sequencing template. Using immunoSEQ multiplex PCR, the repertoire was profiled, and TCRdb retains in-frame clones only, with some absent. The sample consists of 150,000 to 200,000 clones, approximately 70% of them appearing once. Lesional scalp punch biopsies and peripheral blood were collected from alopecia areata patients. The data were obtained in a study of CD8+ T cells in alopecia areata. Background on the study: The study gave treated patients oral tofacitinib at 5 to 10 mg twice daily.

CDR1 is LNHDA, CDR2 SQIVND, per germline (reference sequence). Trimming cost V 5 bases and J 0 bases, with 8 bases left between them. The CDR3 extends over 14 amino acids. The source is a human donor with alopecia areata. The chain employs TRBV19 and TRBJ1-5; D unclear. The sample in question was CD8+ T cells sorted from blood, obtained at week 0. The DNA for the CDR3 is TGTGCCAGTAGTGCCAGCTATAGCAATCAGCCCCAGCATTTT. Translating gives CASSASYSNQPQHF.